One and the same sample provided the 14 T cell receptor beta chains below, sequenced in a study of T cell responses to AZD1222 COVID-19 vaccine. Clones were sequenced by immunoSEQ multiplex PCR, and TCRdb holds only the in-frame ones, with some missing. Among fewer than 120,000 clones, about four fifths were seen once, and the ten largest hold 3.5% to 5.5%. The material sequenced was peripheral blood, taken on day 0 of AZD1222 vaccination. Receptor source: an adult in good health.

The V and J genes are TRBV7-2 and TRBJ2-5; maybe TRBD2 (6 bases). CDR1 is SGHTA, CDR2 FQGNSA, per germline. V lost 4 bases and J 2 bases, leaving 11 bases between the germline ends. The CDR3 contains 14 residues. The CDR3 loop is CASSYWTIQETQYF. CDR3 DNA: TGTGCCAGCAGCTATTGGACTATTCAAGAGACCCAGTACTTC.

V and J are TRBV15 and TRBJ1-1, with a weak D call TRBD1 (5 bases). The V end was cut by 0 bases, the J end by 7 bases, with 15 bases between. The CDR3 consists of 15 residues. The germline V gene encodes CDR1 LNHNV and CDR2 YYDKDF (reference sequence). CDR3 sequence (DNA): TGTGCCACCAGCAGAGAAAGGGGCAGGGCAGGTGAAGCTTTCTTT. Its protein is CATSRERGRAGEAFF. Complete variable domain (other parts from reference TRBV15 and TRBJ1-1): DAMVIQNPRYQVTQFGKPVTLSCSQTLNHNVMYWYQQKSSQAPKLLFHYYDKDFNNEADTPDNFQSRRPNTSFCFLDIRSPGLGDTAMYLCATSRERGRAGEAFFGQGTRLTVV.

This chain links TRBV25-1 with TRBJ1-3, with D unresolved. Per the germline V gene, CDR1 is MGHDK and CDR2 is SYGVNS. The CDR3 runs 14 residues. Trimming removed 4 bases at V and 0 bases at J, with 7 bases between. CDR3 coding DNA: TGTGCCAGCAGTGGGGTTGGCTCTGGAAACACCATATATTTT. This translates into CASSGVGSGNTIYF.

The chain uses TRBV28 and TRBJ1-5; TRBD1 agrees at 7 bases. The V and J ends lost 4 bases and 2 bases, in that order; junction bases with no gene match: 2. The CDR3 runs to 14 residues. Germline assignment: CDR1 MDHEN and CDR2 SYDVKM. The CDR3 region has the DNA TGTGCCAGCAGTTGGGACAGTGGCAATCAGCCCCAGCATTTT. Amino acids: CASSWDSGNQPQHF.

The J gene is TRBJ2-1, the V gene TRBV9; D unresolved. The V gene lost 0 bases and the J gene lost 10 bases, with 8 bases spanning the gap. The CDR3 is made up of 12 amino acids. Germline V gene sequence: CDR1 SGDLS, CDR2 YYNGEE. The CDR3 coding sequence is TGTGCCAGCAGCGTAGAACGGCGGGAGCAGTTCTTC. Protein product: CASSVERREQFF.

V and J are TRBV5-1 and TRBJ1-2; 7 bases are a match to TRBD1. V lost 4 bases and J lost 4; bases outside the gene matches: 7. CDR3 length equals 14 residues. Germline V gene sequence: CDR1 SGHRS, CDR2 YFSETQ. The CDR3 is CASSTGQQSYGYTF. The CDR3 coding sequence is TGCGCCAGCAGCACGGGACAGCAGAGCTATGGCTACACCTTC.

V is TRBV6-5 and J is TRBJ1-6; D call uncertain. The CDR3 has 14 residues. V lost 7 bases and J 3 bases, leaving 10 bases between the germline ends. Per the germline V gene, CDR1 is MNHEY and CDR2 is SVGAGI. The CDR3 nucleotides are TGTGCCAGCAAGATCTTGGGCTATAATTCACCCCTCCACTTT. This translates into CASKILGYNSPLHF.

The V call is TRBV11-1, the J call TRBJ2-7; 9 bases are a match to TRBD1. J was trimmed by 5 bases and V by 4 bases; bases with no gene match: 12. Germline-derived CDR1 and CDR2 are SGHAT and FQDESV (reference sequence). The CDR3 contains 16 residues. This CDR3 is CASSSRIRDRANEQYF. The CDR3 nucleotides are TGTGCCAGCAGCTCAAGAATCCGGGACAGGGCCAACGAGCAGTACTTC.

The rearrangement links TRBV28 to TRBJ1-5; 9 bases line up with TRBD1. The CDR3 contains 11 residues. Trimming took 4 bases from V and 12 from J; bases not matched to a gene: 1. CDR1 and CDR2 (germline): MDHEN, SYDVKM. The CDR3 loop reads CASSSGQGQHF. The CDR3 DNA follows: TGTGCCAGCAGTTCGGGACAGGGCCAGCATTTT.

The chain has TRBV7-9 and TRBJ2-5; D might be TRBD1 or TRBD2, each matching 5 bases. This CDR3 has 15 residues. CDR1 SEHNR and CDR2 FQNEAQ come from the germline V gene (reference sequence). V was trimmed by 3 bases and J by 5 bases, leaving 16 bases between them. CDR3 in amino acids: CASSLSNGGRETQYF. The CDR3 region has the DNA TGTGCCAGCAGCTTGTCTAATGGGGGTCGGGAGACCCAGTACTTC.

CDR3 residues: CASMVIGGSDGYTF. The CDR3 DNA reads as TGTGCCAGTATGGTTATCGGGGGCAGCGATGGCTACACCTTC. The V call is TRBV19, the J call TRBJ1-2; tentative D call: TRBD1 (6 bases). Germline V CDR1 and CDR2: LNHDA, SQIVND (reference sequence). V was cut by 7 bases and J by 6 bases, with 18 bases left in between. The CDR3 loop spans 14 amino acids.

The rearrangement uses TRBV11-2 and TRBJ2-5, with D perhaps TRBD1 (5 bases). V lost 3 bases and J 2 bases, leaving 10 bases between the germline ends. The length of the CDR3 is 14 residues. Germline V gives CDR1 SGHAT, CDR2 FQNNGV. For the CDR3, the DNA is TGTGCCAGCAGCTTCACAGGTCGACAAGAGACCCAGTACTTC. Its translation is CASSFTGRQETQYF.

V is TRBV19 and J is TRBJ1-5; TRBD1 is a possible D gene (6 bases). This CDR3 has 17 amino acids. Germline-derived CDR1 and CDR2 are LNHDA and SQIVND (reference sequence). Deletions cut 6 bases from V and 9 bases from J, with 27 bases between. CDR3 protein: CASSTSGGRGGIWPQHF. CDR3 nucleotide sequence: TGTGCCAGTAGCACGTCTGGGGGCCGGGGGGGAATTTGGCCCCAGCATTTT.

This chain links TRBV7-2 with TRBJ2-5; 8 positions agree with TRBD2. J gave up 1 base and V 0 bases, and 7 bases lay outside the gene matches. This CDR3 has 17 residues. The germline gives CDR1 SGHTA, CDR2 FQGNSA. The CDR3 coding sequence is TGTGCCAGCAGCTTAGCTGCCAGCGGGGGACGCCAAGAGACCCAGTACTTC. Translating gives CASSLAASGGRQETQYF.